This T cell receptor beta chain was sequenced in a study of spatial heterogeneity in lung cancer. The study tagged each TCR cDNA molecule with a unique molecular identifier. TCRdb re-analysed the 5' RACE reads in MiXCR, keeping a single row per CDR3 protein. The sample holds fewer than 20,000 distinct CDR3 sequences, 15% to 20% seen once. As to time point: sample taken at primary tumor resection. In each case, whole RNA from tumor, nontumor lung or frozen PBMC was sequenced unsorted. Samples were obtained from around 72 donors, all untreated early-stage non-small cell lung cancer patients. The V gene's germline CDR1 is LNHDA and CDR2 SQIVND (reference sequence). The length of the CDR3 is 16 residues. V trimming: 4 bases; J trimming: 0 bases; junction bases outside the gene matches: 6.

This clonotype was sampled from a male donor with early-stage non-small cell lung cancer. The specimen was PBMCs, collected at surgery. This chain links TRBV19 with TRBJ1-1, with TRBD1 identical over 9 bases. CDR3 sequence (DNA): TGTGCCAGTAGTAATGGACAGGGGCGGATGAACACTGAAGCTTTCTTT. Translation gives CASSNGQGRMNTEAFF.